This TCR beta chain stems from a study of blood T cell repertoires in COVID-19 (dated by TCRdb to the early 2020s). About the study as a whole: Samples from collaborators originated in the United States, Italy and Spain and spanned both the acute and convalescent phases of COVID-19. Samples were obtained from the ongoing ImmuneRACE study (first 160 participants) and from 950 to 1,500 subjects provided by 6 global collaborators. The material from the prospective study consisted of cDNA or gDNA derived from T cells, B-cell-depleted T cells, or PBMCs. Deeply sampled blood TCRbeta repertoires from subjects exposed to, actively infected with, or recovered from COVID-19 were included in the dataset. Where available, HLA class I and class II types were taken from metadata supplied by the sample provider and were not determined by assay-based typing. Nearly every sample came with metadata listing a de-identified subject ID, COVID-19 status, age in years and sex. The repertoires were made available in a free public database intended to serve as a resource for research on the immune response to SARS-CoV-2.

Note on this clone: Its antigen is still unknown. Per-base quality was not reported, and no clone a single base away is much larger than it.

The collaborating institutions used their own protocols to collect whole blood in K2EDTA tubes. For TCRbeta analysis, collaborators shipped samples as frozen whole blood, isolated PBMCs, or DNA extracted from either of those sample types. Overall results and qualifications from the work: The amount of clinical and demographic metadata varied by source and participant and was provided uncurated.

The immunoSEQ Assay, a bias-controlled multiplex PCR, was used to amplify TCRbeta CDR3 regions from genomic DNA. On the authors' methods: Within the assay, amplification of reference gene primers was used to estimate how many nucleated cells each sample contained. To quantify the absolute abundance of each unique TCRbeta CDR3 rearrangement, sequence reads were collapsed and filtered. For each sample, productive Simpson clonality was calculated as the square root of Simpson's diversity index over productive rearrangements. This immuneACCESS table, as held by TCRdb, lists in-frame sequences with V and J called but not all clones. Of the missing ones, under half trace to an unresolved V gene in checked studies; the others have no known cause. The V and J calls and clone size were taken over from that table, and D and trimming were inferred from the DNA. The sample data list about 260,000 clones, and nearly 85% of these were observed just once. Around 7.8% of the sample is held by the ten biggest clonotypes.

The sequence derives from a human donor in a cohort sampled during active COVID-19. Material: peripheral blood.

The CDR3 loop reads CASSFLGQGQGSPLHF. The DNA is TGTGCCAGCAGTTTCCTCGGACAGGGTCAAGGATCACCCCTCCACTTT. The chain was built from TRBV28 and TRBJ1-6; TRBD1 lines up with 8 middle nucleotides. Looking up the germline V gene yields CDR1 MDHEN and CDR2 SYDVKM. V ends up 3 bases short and J 10 bases short, with an unmatched junction base count of 11. Spanning cysteine to phenylalanine, the CDR3 consists of 16 amino acids. CDR3 DNA is the only sequence kept; it has 48 bases, read in frame from the first base.